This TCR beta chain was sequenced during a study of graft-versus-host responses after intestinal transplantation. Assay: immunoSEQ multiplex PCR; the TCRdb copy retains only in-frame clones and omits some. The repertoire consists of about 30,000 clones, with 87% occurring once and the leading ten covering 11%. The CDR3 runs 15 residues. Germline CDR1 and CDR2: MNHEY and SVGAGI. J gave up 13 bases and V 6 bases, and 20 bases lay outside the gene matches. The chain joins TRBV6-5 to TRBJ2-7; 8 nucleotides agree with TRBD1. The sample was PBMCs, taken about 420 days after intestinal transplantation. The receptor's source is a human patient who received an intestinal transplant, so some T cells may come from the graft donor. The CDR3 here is CASRSALGQGALAYF. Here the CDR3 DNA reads TGTGCCAGCAGGTCCGCTCTCGGACAGGGAGCCCTGGCTTACTTC.